This TCR beta chain comes out of a study of blood T cell repertoires in COVID-19. Clinical history reported by participants formed the basis on which cohorts were assigned. Per the study methods: From reference gene primer amplification, estimates of nucleated cell counts were derived. TCRdb keeps only in-frame clones here, not all; method: immunoSEQ multiplex PCR. For V, J and clone size, that table is used; D and trimming come from the DNA. The repertoire has 200,000 or so clones, approximately 86% of them found once; the top ten carry 3.8%. This clone was picked up a small number of times. This receptor was identified in a woman aged 35 to 49 with acute COVID-19. Material for sequencing was PBMCs or T cells enriched from blood (not recorded which).

The CDR3 spells CASSPGGYEQYF. The DNA of the CDR3 is TGTGCCAGCTCACCGGGGGGGTACGAGCAGTACTTC. The chain employs TRBV18 and TRBJ2-7; 7 bases map to TRBD2. The CDR3 is 12 residues long. Trimming removed 3 bases from V and 4 bases from J; junction bases left unmatched: 0. Germline CDR1 and CDR2: KGHSH and LQKENI. The entire variable domain, with the rest obtained from reference TRBV18 and TRBJ2-7, is as follows: NAGVMQNPRHLVRRRGQEARLRCSPMKGHSHVYWYRQLPEEGLKFMVYLQKENIIDESGMPKERFSAEFPKEGPSILRIQQVVRGDSAAYFCASSPGGYEQYFGPGTRLTVT.